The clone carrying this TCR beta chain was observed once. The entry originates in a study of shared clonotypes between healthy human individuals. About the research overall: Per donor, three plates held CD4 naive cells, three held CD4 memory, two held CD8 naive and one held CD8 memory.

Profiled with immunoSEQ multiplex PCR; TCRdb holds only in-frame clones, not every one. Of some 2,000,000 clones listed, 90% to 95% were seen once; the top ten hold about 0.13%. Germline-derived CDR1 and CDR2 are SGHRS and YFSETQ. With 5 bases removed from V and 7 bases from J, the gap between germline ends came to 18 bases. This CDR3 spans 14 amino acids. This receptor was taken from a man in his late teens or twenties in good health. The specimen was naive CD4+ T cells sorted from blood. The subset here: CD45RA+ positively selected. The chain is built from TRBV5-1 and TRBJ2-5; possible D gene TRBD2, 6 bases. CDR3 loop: CASRSGGTGRTQYF. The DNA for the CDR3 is TGCGCCAGCAGATCTGGAGGGACCGGTAGGACCCAGTACTTC.